Presented here are 16 T cell receptor beta chains from one specimen sequenced in a study of molecular identifiers for immune sequencing clone quantification. TCRdb independently ran MiXCR on the PCR reads; one entry per CDR3 protein. This sample has about 510,000 distinct CDR3 sequences, with about 26% found just once. Sequenced input: naive CD8+ T cells from blood, with Jurkat cell RNA spiked in. Subset described: FACS-sorted CD8+CD4-CCR7+CD45RA+ naive T cells. The receptors come from a human donor in good health. Some libraries in this study had Jurkat cell RNA spiked in.

About this clonotype: A junction end diverges from the germline sequence, so it may reflect a read error. The V gene is TRBV4-3, the J gene TRBJ2-7; 10 bases map to TRBD2. CDR1 is LGHNA, CDR2 YSLEER, per germline. The length of the CDR3 is 15 residues. CDR3 DNA sequence: TGCGCCAGCGGCCAAGATCAACTAGCGGGGACCGAGCAGTACTTC. The encoded protein is CASGQDQLAGTEQYF.

The V and J genes are TRBV20-1 and TRBJ2-7, with D unclear. The CDR3 has 14 amino acids. Germline CDR1 reads DFQATT; CDR2 reads SNEGSKA (reference sequence). Trimming pared 5 bases from V and 0 bases from J, leaving 14 bases between. The CDR3 DNA is TGCAGTGCTCCCTCAACAGTGAGCTCCTACGAGCAGTACTTC. Its translation is CSAPSTVSSYEQYF.

Concerning this clonotype: A much larger clonotype is one base distant, so this may be a read error. The chain is built from TRBV6-5 and TRBJ1-3; D not resolved. Germline V lookup: CDR1 MNHEY, CDR2 SVGAGI. This CDR3 has 14 residues. CDR3 region: CASSADSSGNTMYF. For the CDR3, the DNA is TGTGCCAGCAGTGCCGATAGCTCTGGAAACACCATGTATTTT.

V gene TRBV27 combines with J gene TRBJ2-7; 9 nucleotides match TRBD1. V was clipped by 6 bases and J by 5 bases; unmatched bases: 5. Germline lookup yields CDR1 MNHEY and CDR2 SMNVEV (reference sequence). The CDR3 covers 13 residues. CDR3 nucleotides: TGTGCCAGCAGGGTTACAGGGGGCAACGAGCAGTACTTC. Its protein is CASRVTGGNEQYF.

This clonotype has ten or more counts. CDR3 DNA: TGCGCCAGCAGCTCCGGACGGGGTTACACTGAAGCTTTCTTT. As protein: CASSSGRGYTEAFF. V and J are TRBV5-1 and TRBJ1-1; no clear D gene. Between the trimmed V and J ends, which lost 3 bases and 3 bases, there was a span of 12 bases. The CDR3 is made up of 14 amino acids. CDR1 SGHRS and CDR2 YFSETQ come from the germline V gene.

This clonotype was detected only a few times. The chain recombines TRBV7-9 with TRBJ2-1, with D possibly TRBD1 on 6 matching bases. The CDR3 contains 16 residues. Germline V gene data show CDR1 as SEHNR and CDR2 as FQNEAQ (reference sequence). V dropped 5 bases and J dropped 0 bases, with 14 bases sitting between them. CDR3 amino acids: CASSPPQGSSYNEQFF. CDR3 nucleotide sequence: TGTGCCAGCAGCCCTCCACAGGGAAGCTCCTACAATGAGCAGTTCTTC.

About this clonotype: Since a much larger clone is just one base distant, this may be a read error. The V gene is TRBV6-2 or TRBV6-3, the J gene TRBJ2-7; D unclear. Germline lookup yields CDR1 MNHEY and CDR2 SVGEGT. The CDR3 contains 12 residues. The CDR3 loop reads CAGSPREYEQYF. For the CDR3, the DNA is TGTGCCGGCAGTCCAAGGGAATACGAGCAGTACTTC.

As regards this clonotype: Being one base from a much bigger clone, this may be a read error. V usage is TRBV7-2 and J usage is TRBJ1-2, with TRBD1 matching 10 bases. The germline CDR1 and CDR2 sequences are SGHTA and FQGNSA. The CDR3 has 14 residues. CDR3 protein: CVSSSTGGAYGYTF. For the CDR3, the DNA is TGTGTCAGCAGCTCGACAGGGGGCGCCTATGGCTACACCTTC.

This clonotype was seen a handful of times. The rearrangement uses TRBV27 and TRBJ1-1; tentative D call: TRBD1 (5 bases). The germline V gene has CDR1 MNHEY and CDR2 SMNVEV (reference sequence). Trimming cost V 9 bases and J 3 bases, with 26 bases left between them. This CDR3 has 17 amino acids. CDR3 bases: TGTGCCAGGGACTCGGCAGGGTTTCAATCGGCGTACACTGAAGCTTTCTTT. Translation: CARDSAGFQSAYTEAFF.

Details on this clonotype: This may come from a read error, since a much larger clone is one base off. The chain employs TRBV30 and TRBJ1-2; unclear D gene. The CDR3 sequence is 14 residues long. Trimming pared 0 bases from V and 3 bases from J, leaving 11 bases between. Germline lookup yields CDR1 GTSNPN and CDR2 SVGIG (reference sequence). CDR3 sequence reads: CAWSVVQSDYGYTF. The CDR3 DNA follows: TGTGCCTGGAGTGTAGTACAATCGGACTATGGCTACACCTTC.

The genes are TRBV7-2 and TRBJ1-5, with TRBD1 identical over 9 bases. Germline CDR1 is SGHTA and CDR2 is FQGNSA. V gave up 5 bases and J gave up 2 bases; unmatched junction bases: 13. CDR3 size: 18 residues. The CDR3 sequence: CASSPPRDRDWGNQPQHF. CDR3 sequence (DNA): TGTGCCAGCAGCCCCCCCCGGGACAGGGATTGGGGCAATCAGCCCCAGCATTTT.

Concerning this clonotype itself: One end of the junction does not line up with germline, which may come from a read error. The J gene is TRBJ2-5, the V gene TRBV4-1, with D tentatively TRBD1 (6 bases). Germline V gene sequence: CDR1 MGHRA, CDR2 YSYEKL. The CDR3 has 16 residues. This CDR3 reads CASSQDGTGYQEPQYF. In DNA form, the CDR3 reads TGCGCCAGCAGCCAAGATGGAACAGGGTACCAAGAGCCCCAGTACTTC.

This clonotype was detected many times. The V call is TRBV6-5, the J call TRBJ1-4, with D perhaps TRBD1 (5 bases). The CDR3 extends over 14 amino acids. V lost 6 bases to trimming and J lost 2 bases, with 10 bases between them. Germline-derived CDR1 and CDR2 are MNHEY and SVGAGI. The CDR3, as DNA: TGTGCCAGCAGCGCCGGGGGGACTAATGAAAAACTGTTTTTT. It translates to CASSAGGTNEKLFF.

This clonotype has at least ten counts. This chain uses TRBV13 with TRBJ2-3, with a tentative D call TRBD1 (6 bases). CDR1 PRHDT and CDR2 FYEKMQ come from the germline V gene (reference sequence). The CDR3 sequence is 14 residues long. The V end lost 5 bases, the J end lost 4 bases, and 13 bases lay between the germline ends. Here the CDR3 reads CASSRDRPPDTQYF. The CDR3 coding sequence is TGTGCCAGCAGCCGTGACAGGCCTCCAGATACGCAGTATTTT.

This clonotype showed up many times. This sequence joins TRBV15 and TRBJ2-7; possible D gene TRBD1, 6 bases. This CDR3 comprises 14 residues. V lost 0 bases, J lost 3 bases, and 9 bases lay in between. The germline gives CDR1 LNHNV, CDR2 YYDKDF (reference sequence). The DNA for the CDR3 is TGTGCCACCAGCAGAGATAGGGGGTTCTACGAGCAGTACTTC. Translation gives CATSRDRGFYEQYF.

The CDR3 is CASSQGRLAQETQYF. The CDR3 DNA follows: TGCGCCAGCAGCCAAGGAAGACTAGCCCAAGAGACCCAGTACTTC. The gene calls are TRBV4-3 and TRBJ2-5; 7 bases align to TRBD2. V lost 1 base and J lost 1; bases outside the gene matches: 3. Per germline, CDR1 LGHNA and CDR2 YSLEER. This CDR3 comprises 15 residues.